Following are 5 T cell receptor beta chains from one sample sequenced in a study of blood T cell repertoires in COVID-19 (dated by TCRdb to the early 2020s). The library was prepared using the immunoSEQ multiplex PCR assay. This is the immuneACCESS table as TCRdb keeps it, with only in-frame sequences that have V and J called. A part of the clones is gone; compared with another copy, unresolved V genes explain less than half, and the rest is unexplained. For this sample there are approximately 140,000 clones; about three quarters appear just once. The ten largest account for roughly 17% of the sample. The sequenced sample was peripheral blood. The receptors originated from a man aged 45-60 years with acute or convalescent COVID-19.

This clone was observed a handful of times. The chain couples TRBV5-1 to TRBJ2-1; D possibly corresponds to TRBD1 (5 bases). Germline assignment: CDR1 SGHRS and CDR2 YFSETQ. Trimming pared 3 bases from V and 10 bases from J, leaving 14 bases between. The CDR3 is 13 amino acids. The CDR3 nucleotides read TGCGCCAGCAGCTCGGAGATCTGGGGCGAGCAGTTCTTC. Its translation: CASSSEIWGEQFF.

This clone came up once. V and J are TRBV5-6 and TRBJ1-2; unclear D gene. The germline gives CDR1 SGHDT, CDR2 YYEEEE. The CDR3 contains 16 residues. The V and J ends lost 4 bases and 2 bases respectively, with 18 bases between them. The CDR3 spells CASSLQLGPRNYGYTF. The CDR3 DNA sequence: TGTGCCAGCAGCCTGCAACTAGGACCTCGGAACTATGGCTACACCTTC.

This rearrangement joins TRBV6-5 to TRBJ1-2; TRBD1 matches 8 bases. The length of the CDR3 is 13 residues. Germline V gene lookup returns CDR1 MNHEY and CDR2 SVGAGI. Unmatched junction bases numbered 2, after V lost 2 bases and J lost 6 bases. The CDR3 nucleotides read TGTGCCAGCAGTTACCAGGGGGCGGATGGCTACACCTTC. Translation: CASSYQGADGYTF.

V gene TRBV7-3 combines with J gene TRBJ1-2; 7 bases align to TRBD1. V was clipped by 2 bases and J by 9 bases; unmatched bases: 15. CDR1 is SGHTA, CDR2 FQGTGA, per germline. CDR3 length: 16 residues. CDR3: CASSLPERQGSTSYTF. Here the CDR3 DNA reads TGTGCCAGCAGCTTACCCGAACGACAGGGCTCAACGAGCTACACCTTC. The full variable domain, with the rest looked up from reference TRBV7-3 and TRBJ1-2, is GAGVSQTPSNKVTEKGKYVELRCDPISGHTALYWYRQSLGQGPEFLIYFQGTGAADDSGLPNDRFFAVRPEGSVSTLKIQRTERGDSAVYLCASSLPERQGSTSYTFGSGTRLTVV.

V is TRBV29-1 and J is TRBJ1-1, with 7 bases matching TRBD1. This CDR3 spans 13 amino acids. V lost 5 bases to trimming and J lost 5 bases; unmatched junction nucleotides: 8. Germline lookup yields CDR1 SQVTM and CDR2 ANQGSEA. CDR3 amino acids: CSVLQTGRTEAFF. The DNA of the CDR3 is TGCAGCGTTCTCCAGACAGGGCGGACTGAAGCTTTCTTT.